This entry concerns a single TCR beta chain. Its antigen is still unknown. Whole blood was used without fractionation, so all unsorted peripheral T cells were included. The record originates from a study of HIV-infected patients and healthy controls. The V gene end was trimmed by 4 bases and the J gene end by 2 bases; junction bases not matched to a gene: 4. Germline lookup yields CDR1 SGHNT and CDR2 YYREEE (reference sequence). The CDR3 totals 15 residues. Regarding the study as a whole: Diversity differences between study cohorts were not due to their slight age and sex differences.

Alpha and beta constant-region primers primed reverse transcription of about 470 ng RNA. Alpha and beta chain libraries were made separately by chain-specific third strand synthesis with multiplexing indices. TCRdb reanalysed the 5' RACE reads using MiXCR and keeps one entry per CDR3 protein. The sample shows 18,000 or so distinct CDR3 sequences, approximately 12% of them seen only once. The TCR sequence derives from an adult in good health. This rearrangement joins TRBV5-4 to TRBJ2-3; 10 nucleotides match TRBD2. Sequences were obtained from blood. In DNA form, the CDR3 reads TGTGCCAGCAGCCTTAGCGGGGGGCCCACAGATACGCAGTATTTT. Its translation: CASSLSGGPTDTQYF.